Listed below are T cell receptor beta chains from one sample, sequenced in a study of blood T cell repertoires in COVID-19. Data came from immunoSEQ multiplex PCR; TCRdb stores just in-frame clones and leaves some out. The profile shows roughly 330,000 clones, roughly 87% of them singletons. Specimen: peripheral blood. All receptors derive from a man aged 25-45 years with COVID-19, enrolled during active disease. CDR3s include the opening cysteine and the closing phenylalanine or tryptophan. A D gene is named only where the DNA matches it firmly. Clone size, where shown, is once, few, many, or a class for clones that have expanded.

V: TRBV2
J: TRBJ2-1
size: .
D: TRBD1
DNA: TGTGCCAGCAGTCTAAGACAGGGTCTGTACAATGAGCAGTTCTTC
CDR3: CASSLRQGLYNEQFF

V: TRBV9
J: TRBJ1-2
size: once
D: TRBD1
DNA: TGTGCCAGCAGCGCGGGACAGGTGAACAACTATGGCTACACCTTC
CDR3: CASSAGQVNNYGYTF

V: TRBV6-5
J: TRBJ1-2
size: .
D: TRBD1
DNA: TGTGCCAGCCATGTGGACAGGGGGCTTGGCTACACCTTC
CDR3: CASHVDRGLGYTF

V: TRBV2
J: TRBJ2-1
size: .
D: .
DNA: TGTGCCAGCAGACACGGACAGAACTACAATGAGCAGTTCTTC
CDR3: CASRHGQNYNEQFF

V: TRBV29-1
J: TRBJ2-7
size: .
D: TRBD1
DNA: TGCAGCGTTGGACAGGGGGGCTACGAGCAGTACTTC
CDR3: CSVGQGGYEQYF

V: TRBV2
J: TRBJ1-6
size: .
D: TRBD1
DNA: TGTGCCAGCAGAACGTACAGGGGCATTTATAATTCACCCCTCCACTTT
CDR3: CASRTYRGIYNSPLHF

V: TRBV10-3
J: TRBJ2-1
size: .
D: .
DNA: TGTGCCATCAGTGGAGCCCCTAATGAGCAGTTCTTC
CDR3: CAISGAPNEQFF

V: TRBV6-6
J: TRBJ1-1
size: .
D: .
DNA: TGTGCCAGCGCGGACAGACAGAACACTGAAGCTTTCTTT
CDR3: CASADRQNTEAFF

V: TRBV5-1
J: TRBJ2-3
size: .
D: TRBD2
DNA: TGCGCCAGCAGCTTGGGGCTAGCGGGGGGCACAGATACGCAGTATTTT
CDR3: CASSLGLAGGTDTQYF

V: TRBV7-2
J: TRBJ1-1
size: .
D: .
DNA: TGTGCCAGCAGTCCAGGGTTCACCAACACTGAAGCTTTCTTT
CDR3: CASSPGFTNTEAFF

V: TRBV9
J: TRBJ2-1
size: .
D: TRBD2
DNA: TGTGCCAGCAGCGGCTGGACTAGCGTGGTTGAGCAGTTCTTC
CDR3: CASSGWTSVVEQFF

V: TRBV19
J: TRBJ2-3
size: .
D: .
DNA: TGTGCCAGTAGTACCGGGTCACCTCGAGGGGATACGCAGTATTTT
CDR3: CASSTGSPRGDTQYF

V: TRBV29-1
J: TRBJ2-3
size: .
D: .
DNA: TGCAGCGTTGGGAGAGGACTTCCCACAGATACGCAGTATTTT
CDR3: CSVGRGLPTDTQYF

V: TRBV28
J: TRBJ2-7
size: .
D: TRBD1
DNA: TGTGCCAGCAGTTTTCAGGGGGCTTCCTACGAGCAGTACTTC
CDR3: CASSFQGASYEQYF

V: TRBV29-1
J: TRBJ2-5
size: once
D: TRBD1
DNA: TGCAGCGTTGACGGGACAGCCCAAGAGACCCAGTACTTC
CDR3: CSVDGTAQETQYF

V: TRBV7-3
J: TRBJ2-1
size: once
D: .
DNA: TGTGCCAGCAGCCCCCGCCGGGACACCTACAATGAGCAGTTCTTC
CDR3: CASSPRRDTYNEQFF

V: TRBV15
J: TRBJ1-2
size: .
D: TRBD1
DNA: TGTGCCACCAGCATCCCTGCGGGACAGGAGTTAGCTAACTATGGCTACACCTTC
CDR3: CATSIPAGQELANYGYTF

V: TRBV3-1/TRBV3-2
J: TRBJ1-6
size: .
D: .
DNA: TGTGCCAGCAGCCAAGGCAGGGATTCACCCCTCCACTTT
CDR3: CASSQGRDSPLHF

V: TRBV5-1
J: TRBJ2-6
size: .
D: .
DNA: TGCGCCAGCAGCTCCATAGCGCCCGGGGCCAACGTCCTGACTTTC
CDR3: CASSSIAPGANVLTF

V: TRBV5-6
J: TRBJ2-7
size: once
D: .
DNA: TGTGCCAGCACCTTGGACAGAATCTACGAGCAGTACTTC
CDR3: CASTLDRIYEQYF

V: TRBV19
J: TRBJ1-4
size: once
D: .
DNA: TGTGCCAGTAGTATCAATCCGGCGGCAACTAATGAAAAACTGTTTTTT
CDR3: CASSINPAATNEKLFF

V: TRBV30
J: TRBJ2-7
size: .
D: .
DNA: TGTGCCTGGAAGGTGACGACTAGCTCCTACGAGCAGTACTTC
CDR3: CAWKVTTSSYEQYF

V: TRBV6-2/TRBV6-3
J: TRBJ2-3
size: .
D: TRBD1
DNA: TGTGCCAGCAGTCTAATTGGGGGACAGGGTCAAGATACGCAGTATTTT
CDR3: CASSLIGGQGQDTQYF

V: TRBV7-8
J: TRBJ2-6
size: .
D: TRBD1
DNA: TGTGCCAGCAGCTTAGCCGGGACAGGGGGCCTTGGTGGGGCCAACGTCCTGACTTTC
CDR3: CASSLAGTGGLGGANVLTF

V: TRBV29-1
J: TRBJ2-1
size: .
D: TRBD2
DNA: TGCAGCGTCGCCCCATGGCGGGGGAGCAACAATGAGCAGTTCTTC
CDR3: CSVAPWRGSNNEQFF

V: TRBV24-1
J: TRBJ2-5
size: .
D: .
DNA: TGTGCCACCAGTGATCCTTACTCAAATCAAGAGACCCAGTACTTC
CDR3: CATSDPYSNQETQYF

V: TRBV21-1
J: TRBJ2-7
size: .
D: .
DNA: .
CDR3: CASSKNYRCGLAGPYEQYF

V: TRBV6-2/TRBV6-3
J: TRBJ2-2
size: .
D: TRBD1
DNA: TGTGCCAGCAGTTACGAAGGACAGGGAATAAATAAGCTGTTTTTT
CDR3: CASSYEGQGINKLFF

V: TRBV4-1
J: TRBJ2-2
size: many
D: .
DNA: TGCGCCAGCAGCCACCAGGGCACCGGGGAGCTGTTTTTT
CDR3: CASSHQGTGELFF

V: TRBV3-1/TRBV3-2
J: TRBJ1-4
size: .
D: .
DNA: TGTGCCAGCAGCCAGGGAGACAGGGAAAAACTGTTTTTT
CDR3: CASSQGDREKLFF

V: TRBV19
J: TRBJ2-5
size: .
D: TRBD1
DNA: TGTGCCAGTAGCCTGCAGGGGGCAGGAGAGACCCAGTACTTC
CDR3: CASSLQGAGETQYF

V: TRBV13
J: TRBJ2-2
size: .
D: .
DNA: TGTGCCAGCAGCTTAGACAGGGCCGGGGAGCTGTTTTTT
CDR3: CASSLDRAGELFF

V: TRBV10-3
J: TRBJ1-4
size: .
D: .
DNA: TGTGCCATCAGTGAGGTGCGGCAGGGGTATGAAAAACTGTTTTTT
CDR3: CAISEVRQGYEKLFF

V: TRBV5-6
J: TRBJ1-2
size: .
D: .
DNA: TGTGCCAGCAGCTTCGCGGGAGGCTACACCTTC
CDR3: CASSFAGGYTF

V: TRBV21-1
J: TRBJ2-1
size: once
D: .
DNA: TGTGCCAGCAGCAATCTAGTCCTATACAATGAGCAGTTCTTC
CDR3: CASSNLVLYNEQFF

V: TRBV5-6
J: TRBJ2-2
size: .
D: .
DNA: TGTGCCAGCCTCCAGGGGAACACCGGGGAGCTGTTTTTT
CDR3: CASLQGNTGELFF

V: TRBV9
J: TRBJ2-1
size: .
D: TRBD2
DNA: TGTGCCAGCAGCGTCTCCCCCGGGTGGGTAGCGGGGGGGGATGAGCAGTTCTTC
CDR3: CASSVSPGWVAGGDEQFF

V: TRBV4-3
J: TRBJ1-5
size: .
D: .
DNA: TGCGCCAGCAGCCAAGTCGCGGGGGATCTTAGCAATCAGCCCCAGCATTTT
CDR3: CASSQVAGDLSNQPQHF

V: TRBV10-3
J: TRBJ2-1
size: .
D: TRBD1
DNA: TGTGCCATCAGTGACAGGACAGGGACAAACAATGAGCAGTTCTTC
CDR3: CAISDRTGTNNEQFF

V: TRBV18
J: TRBJ1-2
size: .
D: .
DNA: TGTGCCAGCTCACTCTTGGACCGGGATAACTATGGCTACACCTTC
CDR3: CASSLLDRDNYGYTF

V: TRBV28
J: TRBJ2-7
size: once
D: TRBD2
DNA: TGTGCCAGCTTGAGCGGGAGCAGGTACGAGCAGTACTTC
CDR3: CASLSGSRYEQYF

V: TRBV7-2
J: TRBJ2-7
size: .
D: TRBD1
DNA: TGTGCCAGCAGCCCAGCTCGGGACAGGGCATACGAGCAGTACTTC
CDR3: CASSPARDRAYEQYF

V: TRBV4-1
J: TRBJ2-1
size: .
D: TRBD2
DNA: TGCGCCAGCAGCGCTCAGTCCGGGACTAGCGGCTACAATGAGCAGTTCTTC
CDR3: CASSAQSGTSGYNEQFF

V: TRBV6-5
J: TRBJ2-3
size: once
D: .
DNA: TGTGCCAGCAGTCAGACAGATACGCAGTATTTT
CDR3: CASSQTDTQYF

V: TRBV19
J: TRBJ2-5
size: few
D: .
DNA: TGTGCCAGTAGTATCCGCCCGGGGGGCTGGGAGACCCAGTACTTC
CDR3: CASSIRPGGWETQYF

V: TRBV7-9
J: TRBJ2-2
size: .
D: TRBD2
DNA: TGTGCCAGCAGCTTCGGAGCGGGAGGGCCCCCCGGGGAGCTGTTTTTT
CDR3: CASSFGAGGPPGELFF

V: TRBV27
J: TRBJ2-3
size: .
D: .
DNA: TGTGCCAGCAGTCCTTCCTTATTTTCCGGCACAGATACGCAGTATTTT
CDR3: CASSPSLFSGTDTQYF

V: TRBV12-2
J: TRBJ1-5
size: .
D: .
DNA: TGTGCAAGTCGCCCTACAGGGTCATCCAATCAGCCCCAGCATTTT
CDR3: CASRPTGSSNQPQHF

V: TRBV18
J: TRBJ1-1
size: .
D: .
DNA: TGTGCCAGCTCACGCGGGACTTTGAACACTGAAGCTTTCTTT
CDR3: CASSRGTLNTEAFF

V: TRBV29-1
J: TRBJ1-2
size: once
D: TRBD1
DNA: TGCAGCGGAGAACAGGGGGCTCATGGCTACACCTTC
CDR3: CSGEQGAHGYTF

V: TRBV27
J: TRBJ1-1
size: .
D: TRBD1
DNA: TGTGCCAGCAGTACCGAGACAGGGGGCGCGGATTCGAACACTGAAGCTTTCTTT
CDR3: CASSTETGGADSNTEAFF

V: TRBV3-1/TRBV3-2
J: TRBJ2-5
size: .
D: TRBD1
DNA: TGTGCCAGCAGCCAAGTGGGACAGGGGGAGACCCAGTACTTC
CDR3: CASSQVGQGETQYF

V: TRBV28
J: TRBJ2-7
size: .
D: TRBD1
DNA: TGTGCCAGCAGTGATCCCCGGGACAGTGAGTACGAGCAGTACTTC
CDR3: CASSDPRDSEYEQYF

V: TRBV4-1
J: TRBJ1-4
size: .
D: .
DNA: TGCGCCAGCAGCCAAGCCGACAGGTTTAATGAAAAACTGTTTTTT
CDR3: CASSQADRFNEKLFF